Described below is a single T cell receptor beta chain sequence and its context. Seattle patients were enrolled while actively infected and followed longitudinally. This entry belongs to a study of blood T cell repertoires in COVID-19. Study overall: COVID-19 samples collected from the United States, Italy and Spain covered acute and convalescent phases.

Original processing notes: Nucleated cell counts were estimated from reference gene primer amplification. Method: immunoSEQ multiplex PCR; TCRdb's copy keeps in-frame clones and lacks some. V and J calls and clone size come straight from that table; D and trimming were deduced from the DNA. The table shows roughly 120,000 clones, with roughly nine tenths occurring only once. The CDR3 is made up of 16 amino acids. CDR1 PRHDT and CDR2 FYEKMQ come from the germline V gene (reference sequence). With 2 bases removed from V and 1 base from J, the gap between germline ends came to 12 bases. The sequence came from a man aged 60 to 75 with COVID-19, enrolled during active disease. The chain is built from TRBV13 and TRBJ1-5; D may be TRBD1 (6 bases). The sequenced sample consisted of peripheral blood. The CDR3 region has the DNA TGTGCCAGCAGCTTAAGGCAGAGGGGGAGCAATCAGCCCCAGCATTTT. Encoded protein: CASSLRQRGSNQPQHF.